Listed here is a single TCR beta chain. Its antigen is unidentified. The data originate from a study of T cell responses to AZD1222 COVID-19 vaccine. The assay was immunoSEQ multiplex PCR, and TCRdb's table has in-frame clones only and misses some. The sample yields 250,000 to 300,000 clones, about 94% seen once. Overall study findings and caveats: Nearly half of spike-specific TCRs reportedly target unmutated variant regions. With dominance at 160-218 and 743-854, vaccine-associated CD4 TCRs spanned spike. At baseline, seropositivity was found in only 5 to 7 AZD1222 recipients.

The receptor comes from an adult who received the AZD1222 COVID-19 vaccine. This material consisted of peripheral blood, taken 28 days after the second AZD1222 dose.

CDR3 nucleotides: TGTGCCAGCAGTTTCGGGAGATATGGCTACACCTTC. Translating gives CASSFGRYGYTF. V and J are TRBV12-3 or TRBV12-4 and TRBJ1-2, with unresolved D. The V gene lost 3 bases and the J gene lost 5 bases, with 7 bases spanning the gap. The CDR3 runs 12 residues.